The 27 T cell receptor beta chains listed next were all sequenced from one sample in a study of PD-1 blockade in mismatch repair-deficient tumors. Clones were read by immunoSEQ multiplex PCR, and TCRdb kept only the in-frame ones, dropping some. The data show around 38,000 clones, with more than 75% seen just once and under 25% held by the top ten. Material: peripheral blood, obtained 4 weeks after starting pembrolizumab. The origin of the receptors is an adult with mismatch repair-deficient cancer.

The chain employs TRBV4-1 and TRBJ1-4; a possible D gene is TRBD1 (5 bases). With 4 bases removed from V and 8 bases from J, the gap between germline ends came to 17 bases. The CDR3 runs 15 residues. The V gene's germline CDR1 is MGHRA and CDR2 YSYEKL. This CDR3 reads CASSPERGSREKLFF. Written as DNA, the CDR3 is TGCGCCAGCAGCCCTGAGAGGGGCTCGAGGGAAAAACTGTTTTTT.

The gene calls are TRBV27 and TRBJ2-5; D perhaps matches TRBD1 (6 bases). Between the trimmed V and J ends, which lost 8 bases and 7 bases, there was a span of 14 bases. Germline V gene lookup returns CDR1 MNHEY and CDR2 SMNVEV (reference sequence). The CDR3 consists of 12 residues. The CDR3 region is CASGKGEATQYF. In nucleotides, the CDR3 is TGTGCCAGCGGCAAGGGGGAAGCGACCCAGTACTTC.

J is TRBJ1-1 and V is TRBV19, with D unresolved. The CDR3 runs to 13 residues. The V and J ends lost 1 base and 0 bases respectively, with 3 bases between them. Germline V gene lookup returns CDR1 LNHDA and CDR2 SQIVND (reference sequence). In nucleotides, the CDR3 is TGTGCCAGTAGTATAGGTATGAACACTGAAGCTTTCTTT. Its protein is CASSIGMNTEAFF.

The gene calls are TRBV28 and TRBJ2-5, with TRBD1 matching 7 bases. This CDR3 contains 14 residues. Trimming cost V 1 base and J 5 bases; bases outside gene matches: 4. The germline V gene encodes CDR1 MDHEN and CDR2 SYDVKM. The CDR3 sequence: CASSLYRGLETQYF. As DNA, the CDR3 is TGTGCCAGCAGTTTATACAGGGGATTGGAGACCCAGTACTTC.

This chain connects TRBV5-1 to TRBJ1-2, with 8 bases identical to TRBD1. The germline gives CDR1 SGHRS, CDR2 YFSETQ. After removal of 4 bases from V and 6 bases from J, the junction contained 8 bases not matched to a gene. The CDR3 runs 14 residues. CDR3 region: CASSVTGGRDGYTF. The CDR3 coding sequence is TGCGCCAGCAGCGTTACAGGGGGAAGGGATGGCTACACCTTC.

The chain has TRBV19 and TRBJ1-2; D may be TRBD1 (5 bases). Trimming removed 7 bases from V and 10 bases from J, with 25 bases in between. This CDR3 spans 15 amino acids. Germline V gives CDR1 LNHDA, CDR2 SQIVND (reference sequence). CDR3 coding DNA: TGTGCCAGTACTCATTCGTCCGGGGACCTTTATTCCTACACCTTC. As protein: CASTHSSGDLYSYTF. Full variable domain (rest looked up from reference TRBV19 and TRBJ1-2): DGGITQSPKYLFRKEGQNVTLSCEQNLNHDAMYWYRQDPGQGLRLIYYSQIVNDFQKGDIAEGYSVSREKKESFPLTVTSAQKNPTAFYLCASTHSSGDLYSYTFGSGTRLTVV.

The V gene is TRBV7-2, the J gene TRBJ1-5; no reliable D call. Trimming cost V 3 bases and J 5 bases, with 14 bases left between them. CDR3 length: 15 residues. The V gene's germline CDR1 is SGHTA and CDR2 FQGNSA. As DNA, the CDR3 is TGTGCCAGCAGCTTCAGGTCAGGTCCCGATCAGCCCCAGCATTTT. Its protein product is CASSFRSGPDQPQHF.

The genes are TRBV4-3 and TRBJ2-5; D is perhaps TRBD2 (6 bases). The V and J ends lost 4 bases and 4 bases respectively, with 19 bases between them. Germline V CDR1 and CDR2: LGHNA, YSLEER. CDR3 size: 16 residues. The CDR3 DNA sequence: TGCGCCAGCAGCCCTCACCCGCAGGGAGGTGGAGAGACCCAGTACTTC. Protein: CASSPHPQGGGETQYF.

V usage is TRBV6-5 and J usage is TRBJ2-7, with 8 bases lining up with TRBD1. Trimming at V came to 7 bases and at J to 0 bases, leaving 2 bases not matched to a gene. The CDR3 covers 13 residues. The germline V gene has CDR1 MNHEY and CDR2 SVGAGI. CDR3 bases: TGTGCCAGCAATGGACAGGGCTCCTACGAGCAGTACTTC. Translated, it gives CASNGQGSYEQYF.

This sequence joins TRBV11-3 and TRBJ2-7; no clear D. The CDR3 has 14 amino acids. CDR1 is SGHNT and CDR2 is YENEEA in the germline V gene. Trimming stripped 1 base from V and 1 base from J, with 8 bases between. The CDR3 nucleotides read TGTGCCAGCAGCTTAGTTGCTACATCCTACGAGCAGTACTTC. It encodes CASSLVATSYEQYF.

The chain couples TRBV4-1 to TRBJ1-4, with 10 bases aligning to TRBD1. The germline V gene has CDR1 MGHRA and CDR2 YSYEKL. This CDR3 spans 14 amino acids. Trimming cost V 3 bases and J 8 bases; bases outside gene matches: 3. The CDR3 is CASSQPGQGEKLFF. DNA of the CDR3: TGCGCCAGCAGCCAGCCGGGACAGGGGGAAAAACTGTTTTTT.

V usage is TRBV19 and J usage is TRBJ1-1, with D possibly being TRBD1 (6 bases). Germline V lookup: CDR1 LNHDA, CDR2 SQIVND (reference sequence). CDR3 length equals 14 residues. V was trimmed by 4 bases and J by 4 bases, leaving 13 bases between them. CDR3 amino acids: CASSNTGRGTEAFF. The CDR3 coding sequence is TGTGCCAGTAGTAATACAGGGAGGGGCACTGAAGCTTTCTTT.

This clone was seen many times. This CDR3 reads CASSGTSGTTYEQYF. In DNA form, the CDR3 reads TGTGCCAGTAGTGGAACTAGCGGGACAACCTACGAGCAGTACTTC. The rearrangement joins TRBV19 to TRBJ2-7; 10 bases agree with TRBD2. J was trimmed by 2 bases and V by 5 bases; bases with no gene match: 6. The CDR3 spans 15 residues. Germline CDR1 is LNHDA and CDR2 is SQIVND (reference sequence). Drawing the rest from reference TRBV19 and TRBJ2-7, the complete variable domain is DGGITQSPKYLFRKEGQNVTLSCEQNLNHDAMYWYRQDPGQGLRLIYYSQIVNDFQKGDIAEGYSVSREKKESFPLTVTSAQKNPTAFYLCASSGTSGTTYEQYFGPGTRLTVT.

V is TRBV6-1 and J is TRBJ2-3, with no clear D. V was clipped by 2 bases and J by 6 bases, with 6 bases between them. The CDR3 spans 12 residues. Germline CDR1 reads MNHNS; CDR2 reads SASEGT. This chain's CDR3 is CASSEIVDTQYF. The CDR3 DNA reads as TGTGCCAGCAGTGAAATCGTGGATACGCAGTATTTT.

V and J are TRBV18 and TRBJ1-4; TRBD1 matches 7 bases. CDR3 length: 18 residues. The J segment lost 0 bases and the V segment lost 4 bases, leaving 11 bases of the junction unmatched. From germline, CDR1 is KGHSH and CDR2 LQKENI. CDR3 sequence (DNA): TGTGCCAGCTCACGCTCGACAGGGATGGCTGCAACTAATGAAAAACTGTTTTTT. Its protein is CASSRSTGMAATNEKLFF. Full variable domain (outside the CDR3, taken from reference TRBV18 and TRBJ1-4): NAGVMQNPRHLVRRRGQEARLRCSPMKGHSHVYWYRQLPEEGLKFMVYLQKENIIDESGMPKERFSAEFPKEGPSILRIQQVVRGDSAAYFCASSRSTGMAATNEKLFFGSGTQLSVL.

The rearrangement uses TRBV5-6 and TRBJ1-4; 10 nucleotides line up with TRBD1. The CDR3 sequence is 15 residues long. After removal of 0 bases from V and 8 bases from J, the junction contained 4 bases not matched to a gene. The germline gives CDR1 SGHDT, CDR2 YYEEEE. The CDR3 loop is CASSLVGTGDEKLFF. DNA of the CDR3: TGTGCCAGCAGCTTGGTCGGGACAGGGGACGAAAAACTGTTTTTT.

J is TRBJ1-2 and V is TRBV6-1, with unresolved D. The V and J ends lost 2 bases and 8 bases respectively, with 6 bases between them. This CDR3 spans 11 amino acids. CDR1 and CDR2 from the germline V gene are MNHNS and SASEGT. The CDR3, as DNA: TGTGCCAGCAGTGAACGCGAGGGCTACACCTTC. Residues: CASSEREGYTF.

The chain employs TRBV18 and TRBJ1-4; 8 bases agree with TRBD1. The germline V gene has CDR1 KGHSH and CDR2 LQKENI. The trim removed 0 bases at V and 8 bases at J, leaving 11 bases unmatched. The CDR3 runs 17 residues. CDR3 loop: CASSPPIVSRDREKLFF. The CDR3 DNA sequence: TGTGCCAGCTCACCACCGATCGTCTCACGGGACAGGGAAAAACTGTTTTTT.

This sequence joins TRBV28 and TRBJ2-7, with 7 bases matching TRBD1. The J segment lost 2 bases and the V segment lost 5 bases, leaving 9 bases of the junction unmatched. This CDR3 spans 15 amino acids. Germline CDR1 is MDHEN and CDR2 is SYDVKM. The CDR3 bases are TGTGCCAGCAGTCCTCTTTCGACAGGGCCCTACGAGCAGTACTTC. It specifies CASSPLSTGPYEQYF. Full variable domain (rest looked up from reference TRBV28 and TRBJ2-7): DVKVTQSSRYLVKRTGEKVFLECVQDMDHENMFWYRQDPGLGLRLIYFSYDVKMKEKGDIPEGYSVSREKKERFSLILESASTNQTSMYLCASSPLSTGPYEQYFGPGTRLTVT.

This CDR3 is CASSKETWGPGELFF. The CDR3 nucleotides are TGTGCCAGCAGCAAAGAAACTTGGGGGCCCGGGGAGCTGTTTTTT. The J gene is TRBJ2-2, the V gene TRBV21-1; TRBD1, as called in the table, went unchecked against the DNA. TRBV21-1 is classified as a pseudogene. The CDR3 extends over 15 amino acids.

This rearrangement joins TRBV4-3 to TRBJ2-2, with 9 bases lining up with TRBD2. Trimming took 1 base from V and 4 from J; bases not matched to a gene: 7. Germline values: CDR1 LGHNA, CDR2 YSLEER. The CDR3 length is 17 residues. CDR3 amino acids: CASSQAIAGVSTGELFF. CDR3 bases: TGCGCCAGCAGCCAAGCAATAGCGGGAGTTTCCACCGGGGAGCTGTTTTTT.

This clone was seen more than once but under ten times. The V call is TRBV29-1, the J call TRBJ1-2, with 8 bases lining up with TRBD1. CDR1 is SQVTM and CDR2 is ANQGSEA in the germline V gene. The CDR3 extends over 13 amino acids. Trimming removed 7 bases from V and 3 bases from J; junction bases left unmatched: 7. As DNA, the CDR3 is TGCAGCGCCCGGGACAGGTCTGACTATGGCTACACCTTC. Amino acids: CSARDRSDYGYTF.

The chain couples TRBV18 to TRBJ2-2; D is unclear. The ends were cut back, 0 bases at V and 1 base at J, with 9 bases in the middle. This CDR3 is built from 16 residues. The germline V gene has CDR1 KGHSH and CDR2 LQKENI. The DNA for the CDR3 is TGTGCCAGCTCACCACCGTCCAGGCAGAACACCGGGGAGCTGTTTTTT. Its translation: CASSPPSRQNTGELFF.

The CDR3 loop reads CAWRTSGRAFEQYF. CDR3 in DNA: TGTGCCTGGAGGACTAGCGGGAGGGCCTTCGAGCAGTACTTC. V usage is TRBV30 and J usage is TRBJ2-5; 14 bases are shared with TRBD2. Matching the DNA end better, TRBJ2-7 makes the J call doubtful. The CDR3 consists of 14 residues. CDR1 and CDR2 from the germline V gene are GTSNPN and SVGIG (reference sequence).

The chain joins TRBV10-1 to TRBJ2-1; D is ambiguous. Germline lookup yields CDR1 WNHNN and CDR2 SYGVQD (reference sequence). Trimming removed 6 bases from V and 0 bases from J, with 6 bases in between. The CDR3 has 13 residues. The CDR3, as DNA: TGCGCCAGCAGCCCGGGCTCCTACAATGAGCAGTTCTTC. Its translation: CASSPGSYNEQFF.

This clone has only one observation. The chain has TRBV29-1 and TRBJ2-7; 10 nucleotides match TRBD1. J lost 6 bases, V lost 7 bases, and 15 bases had no gene match. CDR1 and CDR2 (germline): SQVTM, ANQGSEA. The CDR3 totals 15 residues. The CDR3 bases are TGCAGCGCGGCCACGAGGACAGGGGGGGATTCCGAGCAGTACTTC. It is translated as CSAATRTGGDSEQYF.

This clone was detected many times. The chain links TRBV6-6 to TRBJ2-5; D not resolved. The CDR3 has 12 residues. The V and J ends lost 8 bases and 1 base respectively, with 8 bases between them. Germline V gene lookup returns CDR1 MNHNY and CDR2 SVGAGI (reference sequence). CDR3 DNA: TGTGCCAGCTCGGTGTTCCAAGAGACCCAGTACTTC. Translating it yields CASSVFQETQYF.